The sequence of this T cell receptor beta chain was determined in a study of blood T cell repertoires in COVID-19. Across the study: T cells, B-cell-depleted T cells, or PBMCs supplied cDNA or gDNA.

Authors' analysis steps: Estimates of nucleated cell counts were drawn from the amplification of reference gene primers. Method: immunoSEQ multiplex PCR; TCRdb's copy keeps in-frame clones and lacks some. D and trimming come from the DNA, and the V and J calls and clone size come from that table. The table shows over 55,000 clones, with around 76% occurring only once. Germline trimming cut 1 base from V and 7 bases from J; bases unmatched to any gene: 4. Germline loops: CDR1 LGHDT, CDR2 YNNKEL (reference sequence). This CDR3 is 13 amino acids long. Sequencing was performed on peripheral blood. The chain recombines TRBV3-1 (or the pseudogene TRBV3-2) with TRBJ2-7; 7 nucleotides align to TRBD2. The origin of this receptor is a woman aged 80 or older with acute or convalescent COVID-19. Here the CDR3 reads CASSQGRGLEQYF. The CDR3, as DNA: TGTGCCAGCAGCCAAGGGCGGGGGTTAGAGCAGTACTTC.